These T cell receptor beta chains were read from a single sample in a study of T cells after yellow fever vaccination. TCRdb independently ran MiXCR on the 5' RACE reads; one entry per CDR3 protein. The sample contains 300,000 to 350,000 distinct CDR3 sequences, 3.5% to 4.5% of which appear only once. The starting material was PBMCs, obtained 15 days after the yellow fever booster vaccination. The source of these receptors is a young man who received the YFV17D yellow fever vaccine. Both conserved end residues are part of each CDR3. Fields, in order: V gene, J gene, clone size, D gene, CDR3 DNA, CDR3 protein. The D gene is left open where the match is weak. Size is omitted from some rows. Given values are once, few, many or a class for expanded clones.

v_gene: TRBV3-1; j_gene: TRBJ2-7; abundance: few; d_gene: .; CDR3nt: TGTGCCAGCAGCCTCAGTGGGGTCTCCGAGCAGTACTTC; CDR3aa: CASSLSGVSEQYF
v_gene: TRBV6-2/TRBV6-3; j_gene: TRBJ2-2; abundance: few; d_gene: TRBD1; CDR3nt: TGTGCCAGCAGTACAGACAGGGGCGGCCGGGGGGAGCTGTTTTTT; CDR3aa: CASSTDRGGRGELFF
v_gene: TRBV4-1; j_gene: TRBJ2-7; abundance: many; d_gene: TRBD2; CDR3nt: TGCGCCAGCAGCTTCAGCGGGGGTTCCTACGAGCAGTACTTC; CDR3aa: CASSFSGGSYEQYF
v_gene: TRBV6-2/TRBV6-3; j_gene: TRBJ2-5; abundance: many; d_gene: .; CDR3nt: TGTGCCAGCAGTGACGGGGCCCAAGAGACCCAGTACTTC; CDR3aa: CASSDGAQETQYF
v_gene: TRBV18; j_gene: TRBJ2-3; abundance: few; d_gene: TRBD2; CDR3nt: TGTGCCAGCTCACCGCAACTAGCGGGGGGGTCCACAGATACGCAGTATTTT; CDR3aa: CASSPQLAGGSTDTQYF
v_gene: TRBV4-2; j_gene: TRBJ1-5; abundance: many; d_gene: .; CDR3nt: TGTGCCAGCAGCCAAGGGCAGGTCAATCAGCCCCAGCATTTT; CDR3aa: CASSQGQVNQPQHF
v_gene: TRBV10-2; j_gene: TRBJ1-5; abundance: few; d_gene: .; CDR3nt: TGCGCCAGCAGTACCCTCGTGGAGTCTCCTCAGCATTTT; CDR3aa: CASSTLVESPQHF
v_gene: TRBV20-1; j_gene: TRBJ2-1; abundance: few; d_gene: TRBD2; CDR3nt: TGCAGTGCTAGGCTTTCCGGGACTAGCGGATACAATGAGCAGTTCTTC; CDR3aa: CSARLSGTSGYNEQFF
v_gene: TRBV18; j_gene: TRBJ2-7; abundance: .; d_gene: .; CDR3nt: TGTGCCAGCTCACCCCTCGGGGGGGACAGCTCCTACGAGCAGTACTTC; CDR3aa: CASSPLGGDSSYEQYF
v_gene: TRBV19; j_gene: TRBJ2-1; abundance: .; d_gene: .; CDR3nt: TGTGCCAGTAGCCGAGAGGCACTAAACTCCTACAATGAGCAGTTCTTC; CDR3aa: CASSREALNSYNEQFF
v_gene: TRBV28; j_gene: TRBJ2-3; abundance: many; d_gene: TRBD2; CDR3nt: TGTGCCAGCAGTACTAGCGGGGGCGGGGATACGCAGTATTTT; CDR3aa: CASSTSGGGDTQYF
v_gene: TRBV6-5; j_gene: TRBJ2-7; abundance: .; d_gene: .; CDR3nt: TGTGCCAGCAGCTCAGGTTTTTCCTACGAGCAGTACTTC; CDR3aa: CASSSGFSYEQYF
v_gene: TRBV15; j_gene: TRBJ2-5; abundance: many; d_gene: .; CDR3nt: TGTGCCACCAGCAGAGATAACAGGGAAAGGGAGACCCAGTACTTC; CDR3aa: CATSRDNRERETQYF
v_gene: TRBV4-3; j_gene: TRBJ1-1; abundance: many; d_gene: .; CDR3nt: TGCGCCAGCAGCCAAGAGGGTAGATTTAACACTGAAGCTTTCTTT; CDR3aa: CASSQEGRFNTEAFF
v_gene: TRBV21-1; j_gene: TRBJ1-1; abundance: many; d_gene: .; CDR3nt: TGTGCCAGCAGCAAAGGCACTGAAGCTTTCTTT; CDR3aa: CASSKGTEAFF
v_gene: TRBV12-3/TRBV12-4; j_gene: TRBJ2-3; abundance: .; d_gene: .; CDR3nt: TGTGCCAGCAGTTTATTCTGGGCAGATACGCAGTATTTT; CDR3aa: CASSLFWADTQYF
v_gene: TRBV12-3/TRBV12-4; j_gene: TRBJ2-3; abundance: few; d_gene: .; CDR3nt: TGTGCCAGCAGGAATTTGGAGGGGAGGTACACAGATACGCAGTATTTT; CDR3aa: CASRNLEGRYTDTQYF
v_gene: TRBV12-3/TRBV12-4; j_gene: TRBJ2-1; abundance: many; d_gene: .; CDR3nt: TGTGCCAGCAGTTTAGCCCCCTGGAAGAACAATGAGCAGTTCTTC; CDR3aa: CASSLAPWKNNEQFF
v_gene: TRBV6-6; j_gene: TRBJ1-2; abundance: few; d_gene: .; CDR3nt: TGTGCCAGCAGCTCGGGAGGAGTTTCTAACTATGGCTACACCTTC; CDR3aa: CASSSGGVSNYGYTF
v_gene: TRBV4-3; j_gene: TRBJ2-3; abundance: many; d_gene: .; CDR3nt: TGCGCCAGCAGCCAAGTACACGCTCCGGGCACAGATACGCAGTATTTT; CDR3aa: CASSQVHAPGTDTQYF
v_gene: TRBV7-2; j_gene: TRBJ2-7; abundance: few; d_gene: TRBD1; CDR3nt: TGTGCCAGCAGCTTATCGGCGGGACAGGTCTCCTACGAGCAGTACTTC; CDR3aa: CASSLSAGQVSYEQYF
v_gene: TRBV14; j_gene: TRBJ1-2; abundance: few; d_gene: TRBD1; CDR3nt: TGTGCCAGCAGCCCATACAGGGGAAGTTTTGGATATGGCTACACTTTC; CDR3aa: CASSPYRGSFGYGYTF
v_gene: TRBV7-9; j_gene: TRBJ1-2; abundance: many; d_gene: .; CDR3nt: TGTGCCAGCAGCCCAGGGTTTGGCTACACCTTC; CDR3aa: CASSPGFGYTF
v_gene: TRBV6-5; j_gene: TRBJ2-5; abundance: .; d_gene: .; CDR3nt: TGTGCCAGCAGTTACCGGGACTCAGCGAGGGAGACCCAGTACTTC; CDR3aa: CASSYRDSARETQYF
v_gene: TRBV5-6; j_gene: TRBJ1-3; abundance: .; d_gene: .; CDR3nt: TGTGCCAGCAGCTTGGCCGGTGTTTGGGGAACCTCTGGAAACACCATATATTTT; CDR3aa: CASSLAGVWGTSGNTIYF
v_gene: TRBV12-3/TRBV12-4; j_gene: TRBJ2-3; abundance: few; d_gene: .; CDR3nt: TGTGCCAGCACCCCTGGGGGAGATACGCAGTATTTT; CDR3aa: CASTPGGDTQYF
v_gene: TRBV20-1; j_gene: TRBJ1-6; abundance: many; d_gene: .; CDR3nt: TGCAGTGCTAGATGGCCAACTAATAATTCACCCCTCCACTTT; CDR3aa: CSARWPTNNSPLHF
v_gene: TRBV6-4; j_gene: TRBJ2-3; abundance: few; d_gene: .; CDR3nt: TGTGCCAGCAGTGATACGGGGACGGCCACAGATACGCAGTATTTT; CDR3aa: CASSDTGTATDTQYF
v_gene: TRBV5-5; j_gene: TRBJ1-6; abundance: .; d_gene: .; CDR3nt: TGTGCCAGCAGCCCTTCACAGGGTTATGCTTCACCCCTCCACTTT; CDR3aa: CASSPSQGYASPLHF
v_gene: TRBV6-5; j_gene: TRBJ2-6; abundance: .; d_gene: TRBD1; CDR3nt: TGTGCCAGCAGCACAGGGGGGTCAGGGGCCAACGTCCTGACTTTC; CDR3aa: CASSTGGSGANVLTF
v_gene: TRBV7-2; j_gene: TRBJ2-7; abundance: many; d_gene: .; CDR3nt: TGTGCCAGCAGCTCCTCAGGGCCCGGGGAGCAGTACTTC; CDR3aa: CASSSSGPGEQYF
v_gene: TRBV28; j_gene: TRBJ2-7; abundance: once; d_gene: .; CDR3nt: TGTGCCAGCCAGGACCTTTTGGAGCAGTACTTC; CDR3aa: CASQDLLEQYF
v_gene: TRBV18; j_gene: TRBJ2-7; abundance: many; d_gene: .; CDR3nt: TGTGCCAGCTCGGGCCGGCTCGTCTACGAGCAGTACTTC; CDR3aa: CASSGRLVYEQYF
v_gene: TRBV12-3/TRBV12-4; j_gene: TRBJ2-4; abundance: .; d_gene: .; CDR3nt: TGTGCCAGCAGTTTAGCACGTCGGGGGTTGAAACCCCCCCCCAGCATTCAGTACTTC; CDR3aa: CASSLARRGLKPPPSIQYF
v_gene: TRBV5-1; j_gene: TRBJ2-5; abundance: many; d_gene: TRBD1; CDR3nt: TGCGCCACGACGGGACAGGGAAGGGGGGAAGAGACCCAGTACTTC; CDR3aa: CATTGQGRGEETQYF
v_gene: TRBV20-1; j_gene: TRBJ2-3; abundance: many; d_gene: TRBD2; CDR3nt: TGCAGTGCTATGGGACTAGCGGGAGATACGCAGTATTTT; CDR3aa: CSAMGLAGDTQYF
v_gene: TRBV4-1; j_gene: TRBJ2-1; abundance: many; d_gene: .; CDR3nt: TGCGCCAGCAGCTACTCGAACTTGGGACTGAGCTCCTACAATGAGCAGTTCTTC; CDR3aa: CASSYSNLGLSSYNEQFF
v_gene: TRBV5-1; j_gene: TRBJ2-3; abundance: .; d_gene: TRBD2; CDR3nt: TGCGCCAGCAGCTTTGGGACTAGCGTGACAGATACGCAGTATTTT; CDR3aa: CASSFGTSVTDTQYF
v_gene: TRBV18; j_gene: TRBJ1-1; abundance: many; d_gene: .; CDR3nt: TGTGCCAGCTCACCACCCAGGACATACATGAACACTGAAGCTTTCTTT; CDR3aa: CASSPPRTYMNTEAFF
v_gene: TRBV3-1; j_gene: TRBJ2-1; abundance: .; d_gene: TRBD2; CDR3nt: TGTGCCAGCAGCCAAGTAGCGGGGAGTTACAATGAGCAGTTCTTC; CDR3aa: CASSQVAGSYNEQFF
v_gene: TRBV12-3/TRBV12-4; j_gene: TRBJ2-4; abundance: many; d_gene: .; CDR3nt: TGTGCCAGCAGTTTAAGGCCACAGCGTAGACTAGCCAAAAACATTCAGTACTTC; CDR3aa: CASSLRPQRRLAKNIQYF
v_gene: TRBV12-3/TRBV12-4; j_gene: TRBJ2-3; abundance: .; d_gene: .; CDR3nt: TGTGCCAGCAGTTCTAACCCAAGACAGGTGGGAGATACGCAGTATTTT; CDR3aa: CASSSNPRQVGDTQYF
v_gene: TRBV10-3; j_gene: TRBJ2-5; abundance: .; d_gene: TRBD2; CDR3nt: TGTGCCATCAGCTTAATAGCGGGGGGGACCCCAGAGACCCAGTACTTC; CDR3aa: CAISLIAGGTPETQYF
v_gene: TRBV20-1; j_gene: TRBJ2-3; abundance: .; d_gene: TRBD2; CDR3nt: TGCAGTGCTCAACGGGGGGGGAACACAGATACGCAGTATTTT; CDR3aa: CSAQRGGNTDTQYF
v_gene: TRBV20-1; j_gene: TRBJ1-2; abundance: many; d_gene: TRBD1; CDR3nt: TGCAGTGCTTTCGATCTGACAGGGGGCGTTTATGGCTACACCTTC; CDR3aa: CSAFDLTGGVYGYTF
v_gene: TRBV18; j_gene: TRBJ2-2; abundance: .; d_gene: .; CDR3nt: TGTGCCAGCTCGGGGGCCGCGACATGGAACACCGGGGAGCTGTTTTTT; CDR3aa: CASSGAATWNTGELFF
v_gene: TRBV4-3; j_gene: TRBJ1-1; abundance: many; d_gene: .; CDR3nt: TGCGCCAGCAGCCAAAGTGGAGCGGGATCGAACACTGAAGCTTTCTTT; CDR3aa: CASSQSGAGSNTEAFF
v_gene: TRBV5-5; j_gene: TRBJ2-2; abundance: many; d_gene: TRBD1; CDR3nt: TGTGCCAGCAGCTCGACAGGGGGCCCCGCCGGGGAGCTGTTTTTT; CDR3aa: CASSSTGGPAGELFF
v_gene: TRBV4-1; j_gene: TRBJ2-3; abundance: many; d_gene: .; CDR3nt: TGCGCCAGCAGCCAAGGAGAACTCGAAGGACATACGCAGTATTTT; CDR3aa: CASSQGELEGHTQYF
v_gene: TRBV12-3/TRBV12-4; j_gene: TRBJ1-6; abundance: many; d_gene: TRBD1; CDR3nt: TGTGCCAGCAGGGAACAGGGGGATTCACCCCTCCACTTT; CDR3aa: CASREQGDSPLHF
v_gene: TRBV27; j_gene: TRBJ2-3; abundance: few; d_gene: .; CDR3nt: TGTGCCAGCAGTTCCTACCCCGGAACGCGCACTAGCACAGATACGCAGTATTTT; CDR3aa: CASSSYPGTRTSTDTQYF